The 24 T cell receptor beta chains below were found in one sample sequenced in a study of blood T cell repertoires in COVID-19. The repertoire was sequenced with immunoSEQ multiplex PCR; TCRdb's copy has only in-frame clones and lacks some. The sample consists of 160,000 or so clones, around four fifths of them appearing once. Input material: peripheral blood. The receptors originated from a man between 65 and 85 years old with active or convalescent COVID-19.

The genes are TRBV2 and TRBJ1-2; TRBD1 is a possible D gene (5 bases). With 7 bases removed from V and 7 bases from J, the gap between germline ends came to 13 bases. Germline V CDR1 and CDR2: SNHLY, FYNNEI. This CDR3 is built from 12 residues. The CDR3 region has the DNA TGTGCCAGCACTAGTGGGGCGGCTGGCTACACCTTC. Protein: CASTSGAAGYTF.

The chain uses TRBV5-4 and TRBJ1-1; 9 positions agree with TRBD1. This CDR3 spans 15 amino acids. V shed 3 bases and J 5 bases; nucleotides not matched to a gene: 8. Germline V gene data show CDR1 as SGHNT and CDR2 as YYREEE (reference sequence). The CDR3 protein is CASSSYTGGETEAFF. In nucleotides, the CDR3 is TGTGCCAGCAGCTCCTACACAGGGGGCGAAACTGAAGCTTTCTTT.

This clone was counted a single time. This chain links TRBV7-9 with TRBJ1-2, with D tentatively TRBD1 (5 bases). The CDR3 has 16 residues. Germline CDR1 SEHNR, CDR2 FQNEAQ (reference sequence). V lost 0 bases, J lost 4 bases, and 15 bases lay in between. This CDR3 is CASSLAQGSLLYGYTF. The CDR3 coding sequence is TGTGCCAGCAGCTTAGCGCAGGGCAGTTTACTCTATGGCTACACCTTC.

The V and J genes are TRBV10-3 and TRBJ1-2; 10 bases map to TRBD1. The trim removed 3 bases at V and 6 bases at J, leaving 7 bases unmatched. CDR1 ENHRY and CDR2 SYGVKD come from the germline V gene. The CDR3 spans 15 residues. In DNA, the CDR3 is TGTGCCATCAGTGATTGGGACAGGGGAATCCATGGCTACACCTTC. Protein sequence: CAISDWDRGIHGYTF.

The V and J genes are TRBV6-6 and TRBJ2-3; possibly TRBD1 for D (6 bases). The length of the CDR3 is 13 residues. CDR1 and CDR2 from the germline V gene are MNHNY and SVGAGI (reference sequence). The germline V and J ends were trimmed by 5 bases and 6 bases, with 12 bases remaining between them. The CDR3 bases are TGTGCCAGCAGTCCACCAGGGGTGGATACGCAGTATTTT. Translation gives CASSPPGVDTQYF.

This clone was seen a single time. V gene TRBV19 combines with J gene TRBJ2-2, with D maybe TRBD1 (6 bases). Germline CDR1 LNHDA, CDR2 SQIVND (reference sequence). V lost 9 bases, J lost 6 bases, and 17 bases lay in between. The CDR3 runs to 14 residues. CDR3 residues: CASRASGVAGELFF. As DNA, the CDR3 is TGTGCCAGCCGGGCCTCAGGGGTGGCCGGGGAGCTGTTTTTT.

The rearrangement joins TRBV5-8 to TRBJ1-1, with D uncertain. Trimming stripped 5 bases from V and 0 bases from J, with 11 bases between. The CDR3 covers 14 residues. In germline, CDR1 is SGHTS, CDR2 YDEGEE. The CDR3 region is CASSMAPMNTEAFF. In DNA, the CDR3 is TGTGCCAGCAGTATGGCCCCCATGAACACTGAAGCTTTCTTT.

This clone was detected once. The V gene is TRBV9, the J gene TRBJ1-1, with TRBD1 matching over 7 bases. Germline V lookup: CDR1 SGDLS, CDR2 YYNGEE. There are 12 residues in the CDR3. The trim removed 3 bases at V and 8 bases at J, leaving 4 bases unmatched. CDR3 sequence (DNA): TGTGCCAGCAGCGCCGCAGGGGGGGAAGCTTTCTTT. As protein: CASSAAGGEAFF.

V usage is TRBV13 and J usage is TRBJ2-1, with TRBD2 matching over 7 bases. V lost 1 base to trimming and J lost 4 bases; unmatched junction nucleotides: 4. CDR3 length equals 15 residues. CDR1 is PRHDT and CDR2 is FYEKMQ in the germline V gene (reference sequence). The CDR3 is CASSLEWGGYNEQFF. CDR3 nucleotides: TGTGCCAGCAGCTTAGAATGGGGAGGGTACAATGAGCAGTTCTTC.

J is TRBJ1-5 and V is TRBV4-2, with D possibly being TRBD1 (5 bases). Trimming took 1 base from V and 6 from J, leaving 22 bases between them. CDR1 and CDR2 from the germline V gene are LGHNA and YNFKEQ. There are 18 residues in the CDR3. The CDR3 is CASSQGLGSDGGFQPQHF. CDR3 in DNA: TGTGCCAGCAGCCAAGGCCTGGGTTCCGACGGGGGTTTTCAGCCCCAGCATTTT.

This chain connects TRBV4-1 to TRBJ2-7; 8 nucleotides line up with TRBD1. The CDR3 is made up of 15 amino acids. With 3 bases clipped from V and 2 bases from J, the junction kept 6 bases outside the gene matches. Germline V gene lookup returns CDR1 MGHRA and CDR2 YSYEKL. CDR3 nucleotides: TGCGCCAGCAGCCACCCAGCGACAGGGGCCTACGAGCAGTACTTC. It translates to CASSHPATGAYEQYF.

The chain carries TRBV30 and TRBJ1-6; D is possibly TRBD1 (6 bases). Germline loops: CDR1 GTSNPN, CDR2 SVGIG (reference sequence). With 1 base removed from V and 10 bases from J, the gap between germline ends came to 8 bases. The CDR3 spans 12 residues. As DNA, the CDR3 is TGTGCCTGGAGTGACAGGGACTCACCCCTCCACTTT. Translating gives CAWSDRDSPLHF.

The rearrangement links TRBV18 to TRBJ1-6; tentatively, D is TRBD1 (6 bases). This CDR3 is 16 amino acids long. Germline CDR1 reads KGHSH; CDR2 reads LQKENI. The V end was cut by 3 bases, the J end by 8 bases, with 17 bases between. This CDR3 is CASSPSPTGADSPLHF. The CDR3 DNA follows: TGTGCCAGCTCACCCTCGCCGACAGGCGCAGATTCACCCCTCCACTTT.

In regard to this clone: One end of the junction does not line up with germline, which may come from a read error. The chain carries TRBV7-7 and TRBJ1-5; 8 nucleotides match TRBD1. Germline loops: CDR1 SSHAT, CDR2 FNYEAQ (reference sequence). There are 13 residues in the CDR3. In DNA, the CDR3 is TGTGCTAGCAGCGCAGGGGGCGGTCAGCCCCAGCATTTT. Encoded protein: CASSAGGGQPQHF.

The gene calls are TRBV10-3 and TRBJ2-7; 7 nucleotides align to TRBD1. After removal of 10 bases from V and 3 bases from J, the junction contained 12 bases not matched to a gene. From germline, CDR1 is ENHRY and CDR2 SYGVKD. This CDR3 comprises 14 residues. CDR3: CATNPGQPIYEQYF. CDR3 DNA: TGTGCCACCAATCCGGGACAGCCAATCTACGAGCAGTACTTC.

This clone was observed a few times. The genes are TRBV3-1 (or the pseudogene TRBV3-2) and TRBJ1-1, with D uncertain. Germline assignment: CDR1 LGHDT and CDR2 YNNKEL (reference sequence). V lost 0 bases and J lost 10, with 12 bases in between. The CDR3 spans 13 residues. DNA of the CDR3: TGTGCCAGCAGCCAAGATAGGCAGCGGCGAGCTTTCTTT. Protein product: CASSQDRQRRAFF.

The chain links TRBV28 to TRBJ1-1, with no clear D. With 4 bases removed from V and 5 bases from J, the gap between germline ends came to 5 bases. The CDR3 sequence is 11 residues long. Per the germline V gene, CDR1 is MDHEN and CDR2 is SYDVKM. CDR3 DNA sequence: TGTGCCAGCAGTTCCAGGACTGAAGCTTTCTTT. Residues: CASSSRTEAFF.

The J gene is TRBJ1-2, the V gene TRBV6-1; D is undetermined. Germline V gene data show CDR1 as MNHNS and CDR2 as SASEGT. The V end was cut by 2 bases, the J end by 4 bases, with 11 bases between. CDR3 length: 14 amino acids. CDR3 sequence: CASSESQAIYGYTF. The DNA for the CDR3 is TGTGCCAGCAGTGAATCGCAGGCAATCTATGGCTACACCTTC.

The chain has TRBV19 and TRBJ2-1, with 10 bases lining up with TRBD2. The length of the CDR3 is 15 residues. The V gene end was trimmed by 6 bases and the J gene end by 6 bases; junction bases not matched to a gene: 8. The germline CDR1 and CDR2 sequences are LNHDA and SQIVND (reference sequence). Here the CDR3 DNA reads TGTGCCAGTAGAAAAGCGGGAGGGCCAACCAATGAGCAGTTCTTC. This translates into CASRKAGGPTNEQFF. Full variable domain (rest looked up from reference TRBV19 and TRBJ2-1): DGGITQSPKYLFRKEGQNVTLSCEQNLNHDAMYWYRQDPGQGLRLIYYSQIVNDFQKGDIAEGYSVSREKKESFPLTVTSAQKNPTAFYLCASRKAGGPTNEQFFGPGTRLTVL.

This chain joins TRBV5-1 and TRBJ2-7, with 7 nucleotides matching TRBD2. The CDR3 runs 14 residues. V shed 3 bases and J 2 bases; nucleotides not matched to a gene: 5. The germline V gene encodes CDR1 SGHRS and CDR2 YFSETQ. The CDR3 DNA is TGCGCCAGCAGCTGGACGGGGGGTCCCTACGAGCAGTACTTC. Translated, it gives CASSWTGGPYEQYF.

V is TRBV7-9 and J is TRBJ1-2; D gene ambiguous. Germline V CDR1 and CDR2: SEHNR, FQNEAQ (reference sequence). The V and J ends lost 2 bases and 5 bases respectively, with 12 bases between them. The CDR3 has 14 residues. The CDR3 protein is CASSLSMSEYGYTF. The CDR3 DNA reads as TGTGCCAGCAGCTTAAGTATGAGTGAATATGGCTACACCTTC. Using reference TRBV7-9 and TRBJ1-2 for the parts outside the CDR3, the full variable domain is DTGVSQNPRHKITKRGQNVTFRCDPISEHNRLYWYRQTLGQGPEFLTYFQNEAQLEKSRLLSDRFSAERPKGSFSTLEIQRTEQGDSAMYLCASSLSMSEYGYTFGSGTRLTVV.

The rearrangement joins TRBV7-9 to TRBJ1-1; D is possibly TRBD1 (6 bases). Between the trimmed V and J ends, which lost 5 bases and 5 bases, there was a span of 21 bases. This CDR3 region has 16 residues. Germline lookup yields CDR1 SEHNR and CDR2 FQNEAQ (reference sequence). CDR3 region: CASSPKRDTLGTEAFF. The DNA of the CDR3 is TGTGCCAGCAGCCCTAAACGGGACACCTTGGGGACTGAAGCTTTCTTT.

The gene calls are TRBV27 and TRBJ1-1; 7 nucleotides agree with TRBD1. With V trimmed by 0 bases and J by 4 bases, 5 bases remained unmatched. Germline CDR1 MNHEY, CDR2 SMNVEV (reference sequence). The CDR3 consists of 15 residues. The CDR3 spells CASSLSVSGGTEAFF. The CDR3 nucleotides are TGTGCCAGCAGTTTATCCGTGTCAGGGGGCACTGAAGCTTTCTTT.

V and J are TRBV7-2 and TRBJ2-7; 7 nucleotides line up with TRBD2. V trimming: 5 bases; J trimming: 2 bases; junction bases outside the gene matches: 15. Germline V gene sequence: CDR1 SGHTA, CDR2 FQGNSA. The CDR3 consists of 17 residues. In DNA, the CDR3 is TGTGCCAGCAGCGCATCTCCAGGGAGGGCCTTTACCTACGAGCAGTACTTC. Translation gives CASSASPGRAFTYEQYF.